The sequence of this T cell receptor (beta chain) was determined in a study of cytomegalovirus exposure and HLA in healthy donors. Study as a whole: Findings of an earlier analysis included roughly 110 million unique TCR beta sequences from roughly 190 million T cells.

Deletions cut 0 bases from V and 5 bases from J, with 6 bases between. The germline CDR1 and CDR2 sequences are LGHNA and YSLEER. The CDR3 contains 13 residues. In the PCR, 60 Vbeta and 13 Jbeta primers were used. Data came from immunoSEQ multiplex PCR; TCRdb stores just in-frame clones and leaves some out. Of fewer than 250,000 clones in the sample, roughly 85% were seen once. The chain uses TRBV4-3 and TRBJ2-3, with a weak D call TRBD2 (6 bases). Source material: PBMCs. The sequence derives from a male donor in good health and CMV-seronegative. The CDR3 reads CASSQEEGDTQYF. CDR3 DNA sequence: TGCGCCAGCAGCCAAGAGGAGGGAGATACGCAGTATTTT.